Reported below is one T cell receptor beta chain. The antigen this receptor binds is unknown. Per-base quality was not reported, and no clone a single base away is much larger than it. This entry is derived from a study of cytomegalovirus exposure and HLA in healthy donors (dated by TCRdb to about 2017). In terms of the full investigation: An earlier analysis of about 530 of the donors reported approximately 280 Gb of sequence data and 117 million unique TCR beta sequences obtained from about 179 million T cells. An early release covering roughly 600 HLA-typed donors comprised approximately 300 gigabases of sequencing data and roughly 85 million unique TCR sequences. Because of strong linkage in the cohort, roughly five DR-DQ haplotypes were treated as single units for association and clustering. An earlier analysis of more than 450 of the donors used high-throughput TCR beta sequencing to judge whether each TCR beta V gene segment behaved as functional or pseudogenic. The genetic ancestry cluster associated with self-reported Caucasian donors included roughly 84% of the roughly 400 genotyped donors. A separate validation cohort of roughly 130 different subjects was used in addition to the roughly 720-subject first cohort. Across about 380 genotyped donors of the cohort, an average of about 200,000 unique TCR beta nucleotide sequences per donor were sequenced, and 15% to 20% of those sequences were non-productive. Donor age, sex, ethnicity and CMV serostatus were compiled alongside the repertoire data. The T cell repertoires of 550 to 850 subjects were profiled by immunosequencing and related to cytomegalovirus serostatus. The study aimed to test whether signatures of past pathogen exposure could be identified by cataloging public T cell receptors. Every discovery cohort repertoire had been produced on one sequencing platform. The later analysis used no new phenotypic data to find candidate immune exposures, relying instead on TCR beta sequences and their occurrence across donors. The number of donors typed differed by locus, with about 629-630 for A, B, C, DRB1 and DQB1, around 560 for DQA1, nearly 610 for DPA1, and some 440 for DPB1. A later analysis re-examined previously published TCR beta repertoires from more than 650 donors and added high-resolution HLA genotyping to investigate patterns of TCR occurrence. A later genetic analysis took genome-wide SNP genotypes for about 55% of the roughly 670 donors and used that subset as a discovery cohort. Class I and class II HLA loci were covered by the typing at four-digit resolution. To predict cytomegalovirus infection status, the study combined high-throughput TCR immunosequencing, statistical association of individual TCRs with disease status, and machine learning.

In total, around 600 healthy bone marrow donors made up the cohort. Cohort members were all nominally healthy when sampled, although unrecorded immune exposures were likely present. The donor tested CMV seronegative, placing the donor among the 300 to 400 seronegative members of the cohort. A peripheral blood sample was provided by each donor, and peripheral blood mononuclear cells were used for TCR beta sequencing. The Qiagen DNeasy Blood Extraction Kit was used to extract genomic DNA from the blood cell samples. Results the study describes overall, beyond this receptor: Compared with the approximately 600-donor mean, donors in an Asian-associated ancestry cluster had fewer N-insertions in productive TCRs, according to a later genetic analysis. In this cohort, only TCR beta chains were sequenced, and detectable features were limited by the absence of alpha or paired-chain data. Across donors, most TCR sequences were observed very rarely, whereas some public TCRs were present in many individuals. According to the authors, the approach could potentially be generalized to other disease states and immunological phenotypes. The earlier analysis of about 600 of the donors excluded 15 to 20 rarely observed V segments, including chromosome 9 orphons, because counts were too low. In both the original and validation cohorts, the classifier was reported to diagnose cytomegalovirus status with high specificity and sensitivity. Strong co-occurrence of HLA alleles, especially DR and DQ, made assigning TCR associations to individual alleles difficult. According to a later analysis, most CMV-associated TCR beta chains appeared to be HLA-restricted, and the HLA associations seemed to be driven largely by CMV exposure. Because some donors lacked HLA typing at each locus, the association tests relied only on the typed subset. Some IMGT-functional V segments, including TRBV6-2 and TRBV6-3, could not be told apart with the 87-base-pair reads, so those segments were excluded. A cluster of highly shared sequence variants was judged likely to represent a technical artifact of the sequencing pipeline. According to a later analysis, parvovirus B19, influenza, CMV and Epstein-Barr virus appeared linked to several top co-occurrence clusters. A later genetic analysis associated a missense DCLRE1C variant with V-gene and J-gene trimming of TCR beta chains, and an independent cohort replicated the association. A few of the identified cytomegalovirus-associated TCR beta chains were confirmed in vitro to be specific for cytomegalovirus antigens. In a later analysis, TCR association rates were found to vary across HLA loci, with the most associated TCRs seen for DRB1 alleles and the fewest for HLA-C alleles. At a false discovery rate of 0.05, a later analysis linked around 15,000 TCR beta sequences to specific HLA alleles. The presence/absence analyses assumed that sequencing depth was roughly uniform across donors, and that assumption may not be true. CMV serostatus was the only immune exposure information available for the cohort. Linkage disequilibrium might explain the correlated functional status among segregating V segments, but an unknown experimental factor could not be excluded. A further reported finding was that TCR beta sequences accurately predicted the HLA-A and HLA-B alleles for most subjects in the first cohort. In a later analysis, HLA-associated TCR beta chains were found to be more clonally expanded and to have lower generation probabilities than equally common non-associated chains. In an earlier analysis of about 600 of the donors, most TCR beta V segments appeared in productive rearrangements about 87% or about 30% of the time, broadly matching IMGT annotations. The study listed 164 TCR beta chains as associated with cytomegalovirus.

Library method: the immunoSEQ multiplex PCR assay. The multiplex PCR relied on a mix of 60 forward primers for TCR Vbeta segments and 13 reverse primers for TCR Jbeta segments. The CDR3 region of rearranged TCR beta genes was amplified from genomic DNA by a multiplex PCR assay. The amplified TCR beta libraries were sequenced on the Illumina HiSeq System as 87-base-pair reads. Per the original workflow: In a later analysis, tens of millions of unique TCR beta chains were counted across the 690 or so repertoires, and around 10 million of these chains were shared by at least two donors. Raw reads were error-corrected and collapsed into unique sequences with a nearest-neighbor algorithm that merged closely related sequences to remove PCR and sequencing errors. Alignment of CDR3 sequences to IMGT reference sequences was used to assign V, D and J gene segments. For a sequence to be retained, a match of at least six nucleotides to both a V gene segment and a J gene segment was required. A rearrangement was called productive if the CDR3 had no stop codons and remained in frame with V and J, and every other rearrangement was called non-productive. CDR3 was defined by IMGT convention, running from the second conserved V-encoded cysteine to the conserved J-encoded phenylalanine. The earlier analysis of about 500 of the donors excluded sequences that lacked an unambiguous match to a single V gene segment. In an earlier analysis of 587 of the donors, V segments were called functional above 56.7% productive rearrangements and were called segregating when the between-donor standard deviation exceeded 5%. A statistical classification framework was developed to diagnose cytomegalovirus status using the catalog of TCR beta chain sequences. In a later analysis, TCR nucleotide sequences were compared against IMGT/GENE-DB human TR gene sequences so that V and J genes could be assigned. In a later analysis, CDR3 sequences and most-parsimonious VDJ recombination scenarios were assigned using the TCRdist pipeline. In a later analysis, every TCR beta chain was defined by the combination of its CDR3 amino acid sequence and its V-gene family, and reads without a unique V-gene family were dropped. As a way to deal with suspected cross-contamination and a sequencing artifact, a later analysis dropped roughly 620 nucleotide sequences that were highly shared and had low generation probability. In a later analysis, a clonal expansion index for each public chain was calculated from normalized within-repertoire ranks of inferred template counts. In a later analysis, generation probabilities were computed with a VDJ recombination model fitted to out-of-frame rearrangements, and the resulting probabilities were checked against IGoR. In a later analysis, hypergeometric tests were used to score TCR-TCR, TCR-HLA and TCR-CMV co-occurrence, with a repertoire-size bias correction applied to TCR pairs. A later analysis estimated false discovery rates by permuting HLA or CMV assignments 20 times. A later analysis grouped co-occurring TCRs with DBSCAN, adding TCRdist sequence similarity when clustering within HLA-allele-positive subsets. Repertoires with fewer than 30,000 or more than 120,000 public chains, plus five repertoires with anomalous nucleotide sharing, were excluded from co-occurrence clustering. Imported from immuneACCESS, the table was reduced by TCRdb to in-frame sequences with V and J called. These copies leave out some clones; in studies compared against another copy, an unresolved V gene accounts for under half, and the cause of the remainder is not known. That table gives V, J and clone size, and the DNA gave D and trimming. This sample is represented by around 110,000 clones; about 10% of them were singletons. 3% of the sample is in the top ten clones.

CDR1 MGHRA and CDR2 YSYEKL are derived from the germline V gene. The cysteine opens and the phenylalanine closes a CDR3 of 15 amino acids. Only the CDR3 part of the read is kept: 45 bases, read in frame from the first base. V is cut back by 6 bases and J by 4 bases, with 11 bases in the junction unmatched. The sample comprised PBMCs. This receptor was obtained from a man aged 25 to 40 in good health and CMV-seronegative. The chain was built from TRBV4-1 and TRBJ1-2, and 7 junctional nucleotides match TRBD1. In nucleotides, the sequence is TGCGCCAGCAGAGACGGACAGGCCGTCCTCTATGGCTACACCTTC. It codes for CASRDGQAVLYGYTF.